This is a list of T cell receptor beta chains from one sample in a study of post-analysis software for immune sequencing data. TCRdb independently ran MiXCR on the PCR reads; one entry per CDR3 protein. The sample carries some 800,000 distinct CDR3 sequences, roughly 46% recorded once. Sample: blood. All receptors come from a girl aged 10 to 17 with multiple sclerosis. The CDR3 runs from the conserved cysteine through the conserved F or W. The D gene is left open where the match is weak. The size of a clone is reported for some rows only, either as once, few or many, or as a class for expanded clones.

J: TRBJ1-2; length: 13; size: NA; V: TRBV14; D: NA; CDR3: CASSQDAVYGYTF; DNA: TGTGCCAGCAGCCAAGACGCGGTTTATGGCTACACCTTC
J: TRBJ2-5; length: 18; size: once; V: TRBV3-1; D: TRBD2; CDR3: CASSPGLAGTHKGETQYF; DNA: TGTGCCAGCAGCCCCGGACTAGCGGGGACTCACAAAGGGGAGACCCAGTACTTC
J: TRBJ2-5; length: 14; size: few; V: TRBV25-1; D: NA; CDR3: CASSELGAKETQYF; DNA: TGTGCCAGCAGTGAACTAGGGGCGAAGGAGACCCAGTACTTC
J: TRBJ2-3; length: 15; size: few; V: TRBV6-6; D: NA; CDR3: CASRHGQQSTDTQYF; DNA: TGTGCCAGCAGGCACGGACAGCAAAGCACAGATACGCAGTATTTT
J: TRBJ2-6; length: 20; size: NA; V: TRBV24-1; D: TRBD1; CDR3: CATSDRGGDRGTAGANVLTF; DNA: TGTGCCACCAGTGACCGTGGAGGGGACAGGGGCACGGCTGGGGCCAACGTCCTGACTTTC
J: TRBJ2-1; length: 15; size: once; V: TRBV7-2; D: NA; CDR3: CASSRDVLSYNEQFF; DNA: TGTGCCAGCAGCAGGGACGTCCTCTCCTACAATGAGCAGTTCTTC
J: TRBJ2-3; length: 15; size: NA; V: TRBV12-5; D: TRBD1; CDR3: CASGLDRGLADTQYF; DNA: TGTGCTAGTGGCCTGGACAGGGGGTTAGCAGATACGCAGTATTTT
J: TRBJ2-1; length: 21; size: once; V: TRBV4-1; D: NA; CDR3: CASSQEGQDSLPESSYNEQFF; DNA: TGCGCCAGCAGCCAAGAAGGCCAGGACTCCCTTCCCGAGAGCTCCTACAATGAGCAGTTCTTC
J: TRBJ1-4; length: 13; size: NA; V: TRBV7-2; D: NA; CDR3: CASSEKGFEKLFF; DNA: TGTGCCAGCAGCGAGAAGGGTTTCGAAAAACTGTTTTTT
J: TRBJ2-5; length: 18; size: NA; V: TRBV5-1; D: TRBD2; CDR3: CASSLDGRGSGVQETQYF; DNA: TGCGCCAGCAGCTTGGATGGGCGGGGTAGCGGGGTCCAAGAGACCCAGTACTTC
J: TRBJ1-6; length: 14; size: NA; V: TRBV12-3/TRBV12-4; D: NA; CDR3: CASSLSGDNSPLHF; DNA: TGTGCCAGCAGTTTATCGGGGGATAATTCACCCCTCCACTTT
J: TRBJ2-1; length: 14; size: NA; V: TRBV9; D: NA; CDR3: CASSVDPWNNEQFF; DNA: TGTGCCAGCAGCGTAGACCCCTGGAACAATGAGCAGTTCTTC
J: TRBJ2-1; length: 16; size: NA; V: TRBV4-3; D: TRBD2; CDR3: CASSQDPLAGDNEQFF; DNA: TGCGCCAGCAGCCAAGATCCCCTAGCGGGGGACAATGAGCAGTTCTTC
J: TRBJ2-3; length: 13; size: NA; V: TRBV24-1; D: NA; CDR3: CATSDPRETTQYF; DNA: TGTGCCACCAGTGATCCGCGAGAAACTACGCAGTATTTT
J: TRBJ2-6; length: 21; size: few; V: TRBV25-1; D: NA; CDR3: CASSEGGGGIFTTPGANVLTF; DNA: TGTGCCAGCAGTGAGGGGGGAGGGGGCATCTTCACAACCCCTGGGGCCAACGTCCTGACTTTC
J: TRBJ2-7; length: 15; size: few; V: TRBV28; D: NA; CDR3: CASSSGRRSSYEQYF; DNA: TGTGCCAGCAGTTCGGGACGGAGGAGCTCCTACGAGCAGTACTTC
J: TRBJ2-7; length: 14; size: NA; V: TRBV29-1; D: TRBD1; CDR3: CSVHTQGASYEQYF; DNA: TGCAGCGTTCACACTCAGGGGGCTTCCTACGAGCAGTACTTC